This T cell receptor (beta chain) was sequenced during a study of blood T cell repertoires in COVID-19. The V and J ends lost 4 bases and 5 bases respectively, with 9 bases between them. Germline CDR1 is SGHDT and CDR2 is YYEEEE. The CDR3 covers 12 residues. Using immunoSEQ multiplex PCR, the repertoire was profiled, and TCRdb retains in-frame clones only, with some absent. Found here are about 200,000 clones, 75% to 90% of them singletons; the top ten hold around 4.5%. The receptor comes from a woman in her 30s who had been exposed to COVID-19. The sample was PBMCs or T cells enriched from blood (not recorded which). The genes are TRBV5-6 and TRBJ1-1, with a tentative D call TRBD1 (5 bases). The CDR3 loop reads CASSPGETEAFF. CDR3 DNA: TGTGCCAGCAGCCCGGGGGAAACTGAAGCTTTCTTT.